The sequence of this T cell receptor beta chain was determined in a study of shared clonotypes between healthy human individuals. With 4 bases clipped from V and 4 bases from J, the junction kept 7 bases outside the gene matches. The CDR3 consists of 14 residues. Germline CDR1 and CDR2: SQVTM and ANQGSEA. Naive CD8 cells, CD45RO-negative and positively selected for CCR7, excluded terminally differentiated effector memory CD45RA+ cells. Points from the study as a whole: Naive CD4 clonotypes were shared across a handful of donors at around 5%. The four-donor shared clonotypes exceeded non-shared clonotypes in generation probability, with non-shared ones scoring lower. Depth of sequencing was expected to influence donor clonotype sharing. Among the subsets, naive ones generally showed larger estimated richness than memory ones.

Libraries were prepared by immunoSEQ multiplex PCR; TCRdb keeps only in-frame clonotypes and omits some of them. The sample has roughly 600,000 clones, 98% seen once. Of note for this clone: What it binds is not known.

The sample taken for sequencing was naive CD8+ T cells sorted from blood. The sequence was obtained from a man aged 30 to 45 in good health. This rearrangement joins TRBV29-1 to TRBJ1-5; 7 positions agree with TRBD1. The CDR3 is CSVVGTGENQPQHF. The DNA for the CDR3 is TGCAGCGTTGTAGGAACAGGGGAGAATCAGCCCCAGCATTTT.